This T cell receptor (beta chain) was sequenced during a study of OX40 agonist ivuxolimab in advanced cancers. Clones were sequenced by immunoSEQ multiplex PCR, and TCRdb holds only the in-frame ones, with some missing. The sample holds some 65,000 clones, about nine tenths seen once. In regard to this clone: The antigen remains undetermined.

The V end was cut by 0 bases, the J end by 5 bases, with 8 bases between. Germline V CDR1 and CDR2: SGHDT, YYEEEE. This CDR3 has 13 amino acids. Patients with a history of autoimmune disease or on systemic immunosuppression were excluded. Broader study findings: People who partly responded at 0.1-3.0 mg/kg had some of the least clonal expansion seen. Averaged across samples, CD8+ T cells carried more expanded clones than CD4+ did.

The material sequenced was CD4+ or CD8+ T cells sorted from blood, taken in a trial of the OX40 agonist ivuxolimab. The clonotype was recovered from an adult with an advanced solid tumor such as melanoma, head and neck, liver or kidney cancer. This chain joins TRBV5-6 and TRBJ1-1; D is unresolved. The CDR3 region is CASSLDVGTEAFF. CDR3 DNA: TGTGCCAGCAGCTTGGATGTGGGGACTGAAGCTTTCTTT.